What follows describes a single TCR beta chain. Its antigen remains unidentified. Qualities for individual bases were not recorded, and no much larger clone is one base off. PBMCs were isolated by Ficoll-Paque density gradient centrifugation. This specimen belongs to a study of T-cell memory formation after mild COVID-19 (dated by TCRdb to the early 2020s). Study-level background: Most TCR sequence clusters were specific to one of the two donors. In a couple of donors, T-cell clones that expanded and contracted after mild COVID-19 were followed by sequencing TCRalpha and TCRbeta repertoires longitudinally. The cohort comprised two young, previously healthy adult volunteers, one female and one male. General conclusions and limits of the study: Contracting CD4+ clones were found mainly in CM and EM memory subsets, while CD8+ clones were enriched in EMRA. From day 15 to 85, contracting clones showed balanced CD4/CD8 phenotypes, whereas a second wave of clones that expanded from day 15 to 37 leaned towards CD4+. The study covered only two mild cases, and larger cohorts including severe cases with pre-infection samples were considered necessary. SARS-CoV-2 specificity was not confirmed for the second-wave clones peaking on day 37. Some responding clones were found in pre-infection memory, which suggests that pre-existing cross-reactive memory T cells took part in the SARS-CoV-2 response.

Data came from an Illumina NovaSeq 6000. TCRalpha and TCRbeta cDNA libraries were built by 5'RACE with constant-segment primers, adding sample barcodes and unique molecular identifiers. Trizol reagent was used to extract RNA from every sample. Library amplification was performed in two PCR steps, and a second sample barcode and Illumina TruSeq adapters were introduced in the second step. Sequencing of libraries was performed on an Illumina NovaSeq with 2 x 150 bp paired-end reads. Processing in the source paper ran as follows. The reads were demultiplexed and collapsed into UMI-guided consensus sequences using migec v1.2.7. Using mixcr v2.1.11, UMI consensuses were aligned to TRA and TRB V and J templates and then assembled into clonotypes. Clonotypes were classified as expanded or contracted when called significant by both edgeR and NoisET, with noise models trained on biological replicates. edgeR calls used a false discovery rate-adjusted p below 0.01 and a log2 fold-change threshold of 1. As an exploratory analysis of dynamics, max-normalized trajectories of the 1000 most abundant clonotypes were examined with PCA combined with hierarchical clustering. Separately sequenced CD4+ and CD8+ repertoires were used to assign a CD4 or CD8 phenotype to each responding clone. The public reads were reanalyzed by TCRdb: fastp trimming at Q25, MiXCR alignment, in-frame beta chains only. Rows are combined by CDR3 protein, so each entry shows the most common genes and DNA. These V and J calls are TCRdb output, not the study's own analysis. For this sample there are some 490,000 distinct CDR3 sequences; over 15% appear just once. 9% to 15% of the sample comes from the top ten.

For CDR1 and CDR2, the germline V gene lists SQVTM and ANQGSEA. V is cut back by 2 bases and J by 4 bases, with 8 bases in the junction unmatched. Counted from cysteine to phenylalanine, this CDR3 has 15 amino acids. CDR3 DNA only is kept here, 45 bases in frame from base 1. The sequence links TRBV29-1 to TRBJ1-3, with 7 bases aligning to TRBD1. The sequenced sample was PBMCs or a T cell subset sorted from them (not recorded which). This TCR derives from an adult woman who had mild COVID-19 (a few samples of this study predate the infection). The sample titles of this study are shuffled in the database, so cell type and time point are left out; the donor was told from shared clones. The DNA sequence follows: TGCAGCGTTGAAAACCCGACAGGGCGAGGAAACACCATATATTTT. Translation gives CSVENPTGRGNTIYF.